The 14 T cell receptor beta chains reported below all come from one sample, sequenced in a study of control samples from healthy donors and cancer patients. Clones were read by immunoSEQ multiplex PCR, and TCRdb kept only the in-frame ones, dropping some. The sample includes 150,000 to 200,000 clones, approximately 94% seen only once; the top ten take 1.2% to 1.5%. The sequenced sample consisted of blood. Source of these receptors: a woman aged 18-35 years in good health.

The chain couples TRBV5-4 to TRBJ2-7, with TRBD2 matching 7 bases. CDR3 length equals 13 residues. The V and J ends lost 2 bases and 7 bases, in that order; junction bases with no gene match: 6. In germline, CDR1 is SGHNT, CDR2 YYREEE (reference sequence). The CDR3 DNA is TGTGCCAGCAGCTTCTACGCCGGGGGGGAGCAGTACTTC. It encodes CASSFYAGGEQYF.

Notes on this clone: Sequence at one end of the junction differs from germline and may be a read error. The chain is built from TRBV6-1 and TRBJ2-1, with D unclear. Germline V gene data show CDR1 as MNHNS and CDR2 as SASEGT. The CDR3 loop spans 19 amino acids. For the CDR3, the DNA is TGTACCAGCAGTGTAATCCGAACCCGGACGCCGAGCTCCTACAATGAGCAGTTCTTC. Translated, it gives CTSSVIRTRTPSSYNEQFF.

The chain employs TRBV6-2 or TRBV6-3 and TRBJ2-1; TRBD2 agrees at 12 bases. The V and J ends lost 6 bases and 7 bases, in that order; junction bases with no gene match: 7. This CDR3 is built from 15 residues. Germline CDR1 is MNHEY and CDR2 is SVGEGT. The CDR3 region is CASRYQTSGRNEQFF. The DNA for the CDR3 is TGTGCCAGCAGATACCAGACTAGCGGGAGAAATGAGCAGTTCTTC.

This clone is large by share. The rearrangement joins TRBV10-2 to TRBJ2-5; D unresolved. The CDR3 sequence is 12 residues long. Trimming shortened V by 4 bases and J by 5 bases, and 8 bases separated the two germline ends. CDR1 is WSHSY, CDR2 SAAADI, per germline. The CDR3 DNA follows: TGCGCCAGCAGTGCCCGGCGGGAGACCCAGTACTTC. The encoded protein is CASSARRETQYF.

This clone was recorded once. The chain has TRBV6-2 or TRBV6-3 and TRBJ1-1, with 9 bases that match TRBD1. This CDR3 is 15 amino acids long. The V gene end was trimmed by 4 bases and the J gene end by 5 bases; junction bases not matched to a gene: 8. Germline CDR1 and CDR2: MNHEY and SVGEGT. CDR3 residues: CASSFRDRVGTEAFF. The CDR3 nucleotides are TGTGCCAGCAGTTTCCGGGACAGGGTGGGGACTGAAGCTTTCTTT.

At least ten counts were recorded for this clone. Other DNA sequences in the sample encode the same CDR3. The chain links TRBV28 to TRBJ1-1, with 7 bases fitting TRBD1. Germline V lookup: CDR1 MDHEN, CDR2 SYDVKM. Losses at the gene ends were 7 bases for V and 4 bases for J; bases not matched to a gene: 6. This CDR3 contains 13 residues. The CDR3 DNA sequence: TGTGCCAGCACCCCGACAGGGATCACTGAAGCTTTCTTT. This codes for CASTPTGITEAFF. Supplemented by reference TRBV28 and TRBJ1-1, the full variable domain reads DVKVTQSSRYLVKRTGEKVFLECVQDMDHENMFWYRQDPGLGLRLIYFSYDVKMKEKGDIPEGYSVSREKKERFSLILESASTNQTSMYLCASTPTGITEAFFGQGTRLTVV.

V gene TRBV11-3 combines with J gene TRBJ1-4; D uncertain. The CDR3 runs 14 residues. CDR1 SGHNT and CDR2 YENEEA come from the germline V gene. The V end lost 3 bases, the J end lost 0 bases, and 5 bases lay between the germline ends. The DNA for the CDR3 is TGTGCCAGCAGCTTGCTTGCAACTAATGAAAAACTGTTTTTT. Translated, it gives CASSLLATNEKLFF.

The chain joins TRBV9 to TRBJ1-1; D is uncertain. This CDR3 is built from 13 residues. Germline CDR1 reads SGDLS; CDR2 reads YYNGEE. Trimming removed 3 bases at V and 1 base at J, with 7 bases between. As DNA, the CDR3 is TGTGCCAGCAGCGCCTCGTGGAACACTGAAGCTTTCTTT. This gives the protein CASSASWNTEAFF.

CDR3 coding DNA: TGCGCCAGCAGCTTATCCGGGGGGAGCTCTGGAAACACCATATATTTT. Its translation: CASSLSGGSSGNTIYF. This chain links TRBV5-1 with TRBJ1-3, with D perhaps matching TRBD1 (5 bases). The CDR3 contains 16 residues. Germline V gene data show CDR1 as SGHRS and CDR2 as YFSETQ. Trimming removed 2 bases at V and 0 bases at J, with 12 bases between.

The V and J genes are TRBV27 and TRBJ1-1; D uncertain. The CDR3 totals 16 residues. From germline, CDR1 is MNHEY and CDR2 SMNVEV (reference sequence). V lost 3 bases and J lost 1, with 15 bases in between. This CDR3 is CASSFRGSHSNTEAFF. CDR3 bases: TGTGCCAGCAGTTTTAGAGGCTCACATTCGAACACTGAAGCTTTCTTT.

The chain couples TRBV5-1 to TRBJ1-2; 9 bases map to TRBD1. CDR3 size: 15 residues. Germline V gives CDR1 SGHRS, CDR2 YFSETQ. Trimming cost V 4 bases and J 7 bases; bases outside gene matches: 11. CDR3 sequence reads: CASSHDRGVAGGYTF. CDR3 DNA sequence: TGCGCCAGCAGCCACGACAGGGGGGTTGCTGGTGGCTACACCTTC. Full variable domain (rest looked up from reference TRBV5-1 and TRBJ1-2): KAGVTQTPRYLIKTRGQQVTLSCSPISGHRSVSWYQQTPGQGLQFLFEYFSETQRNKGNFPGRFSGRQFSNSRSEMNVSTLELGDSALYLCASSHDRGVAGGYTFGSGTRLTVV.

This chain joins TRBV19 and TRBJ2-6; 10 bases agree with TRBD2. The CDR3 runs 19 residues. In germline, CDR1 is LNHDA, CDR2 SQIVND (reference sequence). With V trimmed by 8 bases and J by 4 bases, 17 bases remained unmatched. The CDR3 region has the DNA TGTGCCAGTCAACCCTCGATCGGACTAGCGGACCGAGGGGCCAACGTCCTGACTTTC. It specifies CASQPSIGLADRGANVLTF.

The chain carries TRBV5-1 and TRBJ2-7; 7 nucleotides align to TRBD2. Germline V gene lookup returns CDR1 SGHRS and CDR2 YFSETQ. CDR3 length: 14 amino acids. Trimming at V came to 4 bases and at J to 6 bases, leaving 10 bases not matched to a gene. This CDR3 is CASSPRVSGGEQYF. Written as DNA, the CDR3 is TGCGCCAGCAGCCCCCGAGTTTCGGGAGGCGAGCAGTACTTC. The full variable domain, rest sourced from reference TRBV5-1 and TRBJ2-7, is KAGVTQTPRYLIKTRGQQVTLSCSPISGHRSVSWYQQTPGQGLQFLFEYFSETQRNKGNFPGRFSGRQFSNSRSEMNVSTLELGDSALYLCASSPRVSGGEQYFGPGTRLTVT.

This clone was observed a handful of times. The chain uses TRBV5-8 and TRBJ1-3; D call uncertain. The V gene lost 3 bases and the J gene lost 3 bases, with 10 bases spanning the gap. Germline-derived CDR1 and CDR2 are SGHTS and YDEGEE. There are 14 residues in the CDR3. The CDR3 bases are TGTGCCAGCAGCTCTGTCGGGATTGGAAACACCATATATTTT. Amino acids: CASSSVGIGNTIYF.